The rows below give T cell receptor beta chains drawn from one sample of a study of T-cell reconstitution after alpha-beta-depleted transplantation in children. TCRdb ran MiXCR on the PCR reads and lists one entry per CDR3 protein. The profile covers hundreds of thousands of distinct CDR3 sequences, with around 15% appearing a single time and about 41% taken by the ten largest. The starting material was PBMCs, mostly from graft donor cells, obtained 360 days after TCRalphabeta/CD19-depleted stem cell transplant. The receptor set was obtained from a male patient under 10 years old who had a stem cell transplant for acute lymphoblastic leukemia, so the T cells may come from the graft donor. Each CDR3 is given with its conserved first and last residue. The D gene is left open where the match is weak. Clone size, where shown, is once, few, many, or a class for clones that have expanded.

size	length	D	V	J	DNA	CDR3
-	16	TRBD2	TRBV5-1	TRBJ2-1	TGCGCCAGCAGCCCCCGGGCTAGCGGGTTGTTGGATGAGCAGTTCTTC	CASSPRASGLLDEQFF
few	14	TRBD1	TRBV20-1	TRBJ2-7	TGCAGTGCAAAGGACAGGGTGAGTCCCTACGAGCAGTACTTC	CSAKDRVSPYEQYF
-	16	-	TRBV7-9	TRBJ2-3	TGTGCCAGCAGCTCTCGACACGCAACTAGCACAGATACGCAGTATTTT	CASSSRHATSTDTQYF
-	14	TRBD2	TRBV9	TRBJ2-7	TGTGCCAGCAGCGTGGGGGGACTAGCGTACGAGCAGTACTTC	CASSVGGLAYEQYF
many	14	-	TRBV6-1	TRBJ2-3	TGTGCCAGCTCTGAAAGCGGCAGGGGAAATACGCAGTATTTT	CASSESGRGNTQYF
-	16	TRBD2	TRBV7-8	TRBJ2-7	TGTGCCAGCAGCTGGGGGGGACCCAGGATGCCTTCCGAGCAGTACTTC	CASSWGGPRMPSEQYF
once	14	TRBD1	TRBV4-1	TRBJ1-5	TGCGCCAGCAGCCCCCGGGACAGGGGCCAGCCCCAGCATTTT	CASSPRDRGQPQHF
many	17	TRBD2	TRBV5-6	TRBJ2-3	TGTGCCAGCAGCTCTATGCCTAGCGGGAGGAATACAGATACGCAGTATTTT	CASSSMPSGRNTDTQYF
-	11	TRBD2	TRBV29-1	TRBJ2-7	TGCAGCACGTATAGCGGGAGCGAGCAGTACTTC	CSTYSGSEQYF
-	18	-	TRBV4-3	TRBJ2-2	TGCGCCAGCAGCCAAGACCGTATCCATGTGCGGAACACCGGGGAGCTGTTTTTT	CASSQDRIHVRNTGELFF
few	15	-	TRBV7-9	TRBJ2-5	TGTGCCAGCAGCTTAACCAGGACCATCCAAGAGACCCAGTACTTC	CASSLTRTIQETQYF
few	19	-	TRBV21-1	TRBJ2-1	TGTGCCAGCAGCAAAGGCCCCCTCGCACCGGGCCTAGGGTACAATGAGCAGTTCTTC	CASSKGPLAPGLGYNEQFF
few	14	-	TRBV7-9	TRBJ2-5	TGTGCCAGCTTTGACCTTCTAGGGGAAGAGACCCAGTACTTC	CASFDLLGEETQYF
few	18	-	TRBV12-3/TRBV12-4	TRBJ2-7	TGTGCCAGCAGCAAAGCCCCAGTTCCTCCGCCGGGTAGCTACGAGCAGTACTTC	CASSKAPVPPPGSYEQYF
-	17	-	TRBV4-1	TRBJ2-1	TGCGCCAGCAGCCAAGATGTCGGCTTGGGGGGGCGCAATGAGCAGTTCTTC	CASSQDVGLGGRNEQFF
few	14	TRBD1	TRBV24-1	TRBJ2-4	TGTGCCACCAGTGATCCCCAACAGGGGGCCATTCAGTACTTC	CATSDPQQGAIQYF
-	18	-	TRBV2	TRBJ1-6	TGTGCCAGCAGTTTATCATGGGTCCCTAGCTCCTATAATTCACCCCTCCACTTT	CASSLSWVPSSYNSPLHF
few	16	TRBD2	TRBV4-3	TRBJ2-1	TGCGCCAGCAGCCAGGGGTGGGAGGGGAACTACAATGAGCAGTTCTTC	CASSQGWEGNYNEQFF
few	15	TRBD1	TRBV5-1	TRBJ1-1	TGCGCCAGCAGCTTGGGCACAGGGGTAGACACTGAAGCTTTCTTT	CASSLGTGVDTEAFF
-	16	-	TRBV24-1	TRBJ2-1	TGTGCCACCAGTGATTTCCGGGACCAGGGGTGGAATGAGCAGTTCTTC	CATSDFRDQGWNEQFF
few	15	-	TRBV7-2	TRBJ2-5	TGTGCCAGCAGCTTAGTTGCGGGACCCCAAGAGACCCAGTACTTC	CASSLVAGPQETQYF
many	14	-	TRBV29-1	TRBJ2-2	TGCAGCGTCTCCGACAGGACGAACACCGGGGAGCTGTTTTTT	CSVSDRTNTGELFF
many	16	-	TRBV7-3	TRBJ2-6	TGTGCCAGCAGCATAGTAGGGCCAACGGGGGCCAACGTCCTGACTTTC	CASSIVGPTGANVLTF
-	13	TRBD2	TRBV29-1	TRBJ2-1	TGCAGCGTTGGTTCGGGACTAGCAAATGAGCAGTTCTTC	CSVGSGLANEQFF
-	14	-	TRBV5-1	TRBJ1-2	TGCGCCAGCAGCTTAAACAGGAGGGAGGATGGCTACACCTTC	CASSLNRREDGYTF
many	15	TRBD1	TRBV7-6	TRBJ1-2	TGTGCCAGCAGCTTAGGGACAGGGCTTAACTATGGCTACACCTTC	CASSLGTGLNYGYTF
once	15	TRBD1	TRBV6-5	TRBJ2-7	TGTGCCAGCAGTTACTCGGCCGGGACAGGGTACGAGCAGTACTTC	CASSYSAGTGYEQYF
-	15	-	TRBV6-2/TRBV6-3	TRBJ2-5	TGTGCCAGCAGTTACACGGCCAGGCGCCGAGAGACCCAGTACTTC	CASSYTARRRETQYF
many	13	-	TRBV6-6	TRBJ2-7	TGTGCCAGCAGTAACCACAGGGCCCACGAGCAGTACTTC	CASSNHRAHEQYF
-	14	-	TRBV4-3	TRBJ1-3	TGCGCCAGCAGCGGTGGGGGGTTAGGAAACACCATATATTTT	CASSGGGLGNTIYF
-	16	TRBD2	TRBV14	TRBJ2-1	TGTGCCAGCAGCCATAGAGCGGGAGGGCCCTTAGATGAGCAGTTCTTC	CASSHRAGGPLDEQFF
few	13	-	TRBV29-1	TRBJ2-7	TGCAGCGTTGAAGTCGGGTCAGCCTACGAGCAGTACTTC	CSVEVGSAYEQYF
few	16	TRBD2	TRBV13	TRBJ2-5	TGTGCCAGCAGCCACCACTGGAAAGCGGGAGGGGAGACCCAGTACTTC	CASSHHWKAGGETQYF